Each of the 17 T cell receptor beta chains below was sequenced from the same sample in a study of early T cells in non-severe SARS-CoV-2 infection. MiXCR, applied by TCRdb to the 5' RACE reads, yields one record per CDR3 protein. The sample has approximately 70,000 distinct CDR3 sequences; over 10% are singletons. Sequences were derived from whole blood, sampled at baseline. The receptor set was obtained from an adult who was a healthcare worker with PCR-confirmed SARS-CoV-2 infection or an uninfected control (not recorded which).

This clonotype occurred many times. This rearrangement joins TRBV30 to TRBJ2-2, with D perhaps assigned TRBD1 or TRBD2 (5 bases each). The CDR3 has 16 amino acids. The ends were cut back, 6 bases at V and 1 base at J, with 18 bases in the middle. Germline CDR1 and CDR2: GTSNPN and SVGIG (reference sequence). The CDR3 spells CACLPPGTWNTGELFF. As DNA, the CDR3 is TGTGCCTGTCTCCCGCCCGGGACCTGGAACACCGGGGAGCTGTTTTTT.

This clonotype was observed many times. The chain couples TRBV15 to TRBJ2-7; 9 bases fit TRBD1. Germline V CDR1 and CDR2: LNHNV, YYDKDF (reference sequence). V gave up 3 bases and J gave up 4 bases; unmatched junction bases: 13. The CDR3 runs 17 residues. CDR3 amino acids: CATSRATGTGFGYEQYF. Here the CDR3 DNA reads TGTGCCACCAGCAGGGCTACCGGGACAGGGTTCGGTTACGAGCAGTACTTC.

This chain uses TRBV7-3 with TRBJ1-6; D possibly corresponds to TRBD1 (5 bases). The V gene lost 0 bases and the J gene lost 6 bases, with 9 bases spanning the gap. Germline loops: CDR1 SGHTA, CDR2 FQGTGA. The CDR3 covers 15 residues. The CDR3 reads CASSLTGRSNSPLHF. The CDR3 coding sequence is TGTGCCAGCAGCTTAACGGGACGGTCTAATTCACCCCTCCACTTT. Variable domain in full (rest from reference TRBV7-3 and TRBJ1-6): GAGVSQTPSNKVTEKGKYVELRCDPISGHTALYWYRQSLGQGPEFLIYFQGTGAADDSGLPNDRFFAVRPEGSVSTLKIQRTERGDSAVYLCASSLTGRSNSPLHFGNGTRLTVT.

This chain uses TRBV20-1 with TRBJ2-3; weak D call: TRBD1 (6 bases). Deletions cut 1 base from V and 0 bases from J, with 8 bases between. CDR1 and CDR2 (germline): DFQATT, SNEGSKA (reference sequence). There are 14 residues in the CDR3. The CDR3 sequence: CSARVGASTDTQYF. The CDR3 DNA reads TGCAGTGCTAGAGTGGGGGCTAGCACAGATACGCAGTATTTT.

This clonotype was seen only a few times. The chain carries TRBV7-2 and TRBJ2-7; 7 bases are a match to TRBD2. V lost 2 bases to trimming and J lost 6 bases; unmatched junction nucleotides: 10. CDR1 SGHTA and CDR2 FQGNSA come from the germline V gene. CDR3 length: 15 amino acids. This CDR3 reads CASSLLGLGVSEQYF. DNA of the CDR3: TGTGCCAGCAGCTTACTAGGACTAGGGGTGTCCGAGCAGTACTTC.

This clonotype was recorded a few times. V usage is TRBV20-1 and J usage is TRBJ1-4; TRBD1 aligns across 8 bases. Unmatched junction bases numbered 10, after V lost 3 bases and J lost 7 bases. CDR3 size: 15 residues. Germline CDR1 and CDR2: DFQATT and SNEGSKA (reference sequence). In DNA form, the CDR3 reads TGCAGTGCTAGCCCCCCGACAGGGGCGGGTGAAAAACTGTTTTTT. Translating it yields CSASPPTGAGEKLFF.

This clonotype has a count of ten or more. The rearrangement uses TRBV24-1 and TRBJ2-2; D remains ambiguous. The CDR3 loop spans 12 amino acids. V was cut by 8 bases and J by 8 bases, with 11 bases left in between. The germline V gene has CDR1 KGHDR and CDR2 SFDVKD. CDR3 nucleotides: TGTGCCACCACCGCCCCATCGGGGGAGCTGTTTTTT. Protein: CATTAPSGELFF.

This CDR3 is CASSSAQSGGNTEAFF. The CDR3 DNA sequence: TGTGCCAGCAGCTCCGCTCAGTCAGGGGGGAACACTGAAGCTTTCTTT. The genes are TRBV11-3 and TRBJ1-1; 7 bases line up with TRBD1. The CDR3 runs 16 residues. Trimming cost V 4 bases and J 1 base; bases outside gene matches: 9. The germline V gene has CDR1 SGHNT and CDR2 YENEEA.

Only a few counts were recorded for this clonotype. V and J are TRBV12-3 or TRBV12-4 and TRBJ2-3; TRBD1 matches 7 bases. The V segment lost 4 bases and the J segment 5 bases; nucleotides outside the gene matches: 12. There are 16 residues in the CDR3. The CDR3 DNA follows: TGTGCCAGCAGTTCCCCGGGACAGAGGGTTTTAGATACGCAGTATTTT. The encoded protein is CASSSPGQRVLDTQYF.

This clonotype was detected many times. The chain combines TRBV19 with TRBJ2-3; no clear D gene. CDR3 length: 13 amino acids. From germline, CDR1 is LNHDA and CDR2 SQIVND (reference sequence). V lost 4 bases, J lost 2 bases, and 7 bases lay in between. CDR3 nucleotides: TGTGCCAGTAGTACCCCACCCACAGATACGCAGTATTTT. Translating it yields CASSTPPTDTQYF. The variable domain in full, with the rest retrieved from reference TRBV19 and TRBJ2-3, is DGGITQSPKYLFRKEGQNVTLSCEQNLNHDAMYWYRQDPGQGLRLIYYSQIVNDFQKGDIAEGYSVSREKKESFPLTVTSAQKNPTAFYLCASSTPPTDTQYFGPGTRLTVL.

In its sample, this clonotype was seen a few times. V is TRBV4-3 and J is TRBJ1-5; D remains ambiguous. CDR3 length: 15 residues. V was shortened by 0 bases and J by 5 bases, with 11 bases between the two germline ends. The germline V gene has CDR1 LGHNA and CDR2 YSLEER. CDR3 sequence: CASSQDLGEYQPQHF. In nucleotides, the CDR3 is TGCGCCAGCAGCCAAGATCTCGGGGAATATCAGCCCCAGCATTTT.

This clonotype was counted at least ten times. This chain links TRBV7-9 with TRBJ2-3; 7 bases agree with TRBD1. The CDR3 runs to 16 residues. From germline, CDR1 is SEHNR and CDR2 FQNEAQ (reference sequence). The V gene end was trimmed by 3 bases and the J gene end by 2 bases; junction bases not matched to a gene: 8. The DNA of the CDR3 is TGTGCCAGCAGCTTTCATCCCAGGGGGAACACAGATACGCAGTATTTT. Encoded protein: CASSFHPRGNTDTQYF.

This clonotype occurred many times. The genes are TRBV29-1 and TRBJ2-3; 7 bases agree with TRBD2. V lost 3 bases to trimming and J lost 0 bases; unmatched junction nucleotides: 3. The CDR3 covers 14 residues. Germline lookup yields CDR1 SQVTM and CDR2 ANQGSEA. The CDR3 here is CSVDAGVSTDTQYF. Here the CDR3 DNA reads TGCAGCGTTGACGCGGGAGTGAGCACAGATACGCAGTATTTT.

For this clonotype: The junction departs from germline at one end; a sequencing error may be responsible. The rearrangement links TRBV5-1 to TRBJ2-7; 9 positions match TRBD2. This CDR3 comprises 15 residues. In germline, CDR1 is SGHRS, CDR2 YFSETQ. CDR3 in amino acids: CANSSLTSGTYEQYF. CDR3 nucleotides: TGCGCCAACAGCTCGTTGACTAGCGGTACCTACGAGCAGTACTTC.

This clonotype has a handful of counts. The chain employs TRBV10-3 and TRBJ2-5; no definite D call. Germline loops: CDR1 ENHRY, CDR2 SYGVKD. Trimming cost V 6 bases and J 2 bases, with 16 bases left between them. The CDR3 sequence is 15 residues long. CDR3 in DNA: TGTGCCATCAGCAGGACGTCAACCCCACAAGAGACCCAGTACTTC. Translation: CAISRTSTPQETQYF.

This clonotype showed up many times. The CDR3 coding sequence is TGTGCCAGCAGCCAAATGGGGACATCCGACGAGCAGTTCTTC. As protein: CASSQMGTSDEQFF. This chain joins TRBV14 and TRBJ2-1; the D gene is possibly TRBD1 (6 bases). V lost 2 bases to trimming and J lost 10 bases, with 15 bases between them. The germline V gene has CDR1 SGHDN and CDR2 FVKESK. The length of the CDR3 is 14 residues.

This clonotype was detected only a few times. The chain recombines TRBV29-1 with TRBJ2-1; 10 bases agree with TRBD1. Germline values: CDR1 SQVTM, CDR2 ANQGSEA. V dropped 7 bases and J dropped 8; count of bases not matched to a gene: 8. CDR3 length: 13 amino acids. The CDR3 is CSEGQGRTDEQFF. The CDR3 DNA follows: TGCAGCGAGGGACAGGGGCGAACGGATGAGCAGTTCTTC.